This T cell receptor beta chain was observed in a study of cytomegalovirus exposure and HLA in healthy donors. General study points: Follow-up analysis later connected one missense variant in DCLRE1C with trimming of TCR beta V- and J-genes.

Both 60 Vbeta primers and 13 Jbeta primers went into the PCR. Method: immunoSEQ multiplex PCR; TCRdb's copy keeps in-frame clones and lacks some. This table holds about 89,000 clones, about 80% found once. Comment on this clone: Its antigen remains unidentified.

The germline CDR1 and CDR2 sequences are KGHSH and LQKENI. V lost 3 bases and J 6 bases, leaving 15 bases between the germline ends. CDR3 length: 15 amino acids. This chain connects TRBV18 to TRBJ1-5, with a weak D call TRBD1 (5 bases). Sequencing was performed on PBMCs. The TCR comes from a male donor in good health and CMV-seronegative. CDR3 coding DNA: TGTGCCAGCTCACCGATGACAGTAGTCGGTCAGCCCCAGCATTTT. This gives the protein CASSPMTVVGQPQHF.